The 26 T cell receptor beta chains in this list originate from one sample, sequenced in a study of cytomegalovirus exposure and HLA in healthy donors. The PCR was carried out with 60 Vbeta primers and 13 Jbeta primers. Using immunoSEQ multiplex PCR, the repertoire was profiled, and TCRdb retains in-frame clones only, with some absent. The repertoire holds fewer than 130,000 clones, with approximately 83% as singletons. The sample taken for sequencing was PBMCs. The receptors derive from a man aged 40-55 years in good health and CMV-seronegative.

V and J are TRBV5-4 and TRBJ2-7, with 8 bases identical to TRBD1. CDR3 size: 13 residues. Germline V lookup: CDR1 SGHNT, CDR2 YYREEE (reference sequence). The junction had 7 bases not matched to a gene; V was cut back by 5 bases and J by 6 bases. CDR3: CASSWRTGSEQYF. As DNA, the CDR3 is TGTGCCAGCAGTTGGAGGACAGGGAGCGAGCAGTACTTC.

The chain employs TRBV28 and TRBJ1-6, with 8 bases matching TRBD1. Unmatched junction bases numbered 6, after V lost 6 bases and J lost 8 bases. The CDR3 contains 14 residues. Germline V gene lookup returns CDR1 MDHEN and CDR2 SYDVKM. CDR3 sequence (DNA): TGTGCCAGCAGCCCCGACAGGGGATATTCACCCCTCCACTTT. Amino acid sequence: CASSPDRGYSPLHF.

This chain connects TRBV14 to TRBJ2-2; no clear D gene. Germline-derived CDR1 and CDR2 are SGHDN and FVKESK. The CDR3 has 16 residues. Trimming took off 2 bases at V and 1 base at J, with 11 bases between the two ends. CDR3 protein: CASSQQVPLNTGELFF. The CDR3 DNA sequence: TGTGCCAGCAGCCAACAGGTGCCTCTGAACACCGGGGAGCTGTTTTTT.

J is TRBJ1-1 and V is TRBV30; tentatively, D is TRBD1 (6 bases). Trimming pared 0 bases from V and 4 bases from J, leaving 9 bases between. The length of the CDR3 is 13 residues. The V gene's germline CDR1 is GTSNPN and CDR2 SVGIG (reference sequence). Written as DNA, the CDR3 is TGTGCCTGGAGTGTAACAGGGACCACTGAAGCTTTCTTT. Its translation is CAWSVTGTTEAFF.

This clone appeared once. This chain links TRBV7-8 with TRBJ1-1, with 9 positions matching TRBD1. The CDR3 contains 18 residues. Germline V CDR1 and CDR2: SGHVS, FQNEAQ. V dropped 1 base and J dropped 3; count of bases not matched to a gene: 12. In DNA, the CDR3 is TGTGCCAGCAGCTTAGGCTACAGGGGGCGGCGAGGAGACACTGAAGCTTTCTTT. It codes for CASSLGYRGRRGDTEAFF.

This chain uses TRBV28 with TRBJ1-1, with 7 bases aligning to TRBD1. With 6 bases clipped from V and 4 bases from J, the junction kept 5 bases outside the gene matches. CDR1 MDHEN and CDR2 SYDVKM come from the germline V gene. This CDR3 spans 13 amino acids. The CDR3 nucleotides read TGTGCCAGCAGAACAGGGGCGCCCACTGAAGCTTTCTTT. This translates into CASRTGAPTEAFF. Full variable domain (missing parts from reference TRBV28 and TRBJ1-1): DVKVTQSSRYLVKRTGEKVFLECVQDMDHENMFWYRQDPGLGLRLIYFSYDVKMKEKGDIPEGYSVSREKKERFSLILESASTNQTSMYLCASRTGAPTEAFFGQGTRLTVV.

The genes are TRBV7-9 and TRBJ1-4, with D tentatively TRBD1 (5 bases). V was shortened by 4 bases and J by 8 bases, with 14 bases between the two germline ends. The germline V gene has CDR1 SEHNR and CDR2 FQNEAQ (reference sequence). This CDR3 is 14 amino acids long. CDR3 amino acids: CASSSSGRGEKLFF. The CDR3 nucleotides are TGTGCCAGCAGCTCCTCAGGGCGGGGGGAAAAACTGTTTTTT.

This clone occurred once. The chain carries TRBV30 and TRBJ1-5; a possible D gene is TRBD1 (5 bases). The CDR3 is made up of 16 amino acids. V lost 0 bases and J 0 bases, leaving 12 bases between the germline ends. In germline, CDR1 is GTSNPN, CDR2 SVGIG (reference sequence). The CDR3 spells CAWSVRGVPSNQPQHF. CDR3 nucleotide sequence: TGTGCCTGGAGTGTACGGGGGGTTCCTAGCAATCAGCCCCAGCATTTT.

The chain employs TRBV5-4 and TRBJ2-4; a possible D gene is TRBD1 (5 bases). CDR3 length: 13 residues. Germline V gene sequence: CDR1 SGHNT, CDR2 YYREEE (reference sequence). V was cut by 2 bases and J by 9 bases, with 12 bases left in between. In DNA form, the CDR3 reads TGTGCCAGCAGCTTTGACAGACCGGGCATTCAGTACTTC. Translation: CASSFDRPGIQYF.

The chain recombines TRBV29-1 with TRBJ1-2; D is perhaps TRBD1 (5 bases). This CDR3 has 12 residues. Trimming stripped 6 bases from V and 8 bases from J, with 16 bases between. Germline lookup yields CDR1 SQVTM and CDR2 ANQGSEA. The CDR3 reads CSVGGPVAGYTF. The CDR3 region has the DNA TGCAGCGTGGGGGGACCAGTCGCGGGCTACACCTTC.

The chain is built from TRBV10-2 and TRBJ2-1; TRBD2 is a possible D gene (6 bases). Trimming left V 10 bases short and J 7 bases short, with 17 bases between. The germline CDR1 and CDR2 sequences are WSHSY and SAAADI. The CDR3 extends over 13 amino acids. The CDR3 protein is CATGRGPENEQFF. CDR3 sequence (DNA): TGCGCCACCGGGCGGGGCCCCGAGAATGAGCAGTTCTTC.

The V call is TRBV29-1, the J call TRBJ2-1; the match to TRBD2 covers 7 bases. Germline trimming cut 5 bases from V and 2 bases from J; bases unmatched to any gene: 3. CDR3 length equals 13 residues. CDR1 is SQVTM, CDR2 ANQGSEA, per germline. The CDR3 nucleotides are TGCAGCGTTAAAGGACTAGCCTACAATGAGCAGTTCTTC. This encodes CSVKGLAYNEQFF.

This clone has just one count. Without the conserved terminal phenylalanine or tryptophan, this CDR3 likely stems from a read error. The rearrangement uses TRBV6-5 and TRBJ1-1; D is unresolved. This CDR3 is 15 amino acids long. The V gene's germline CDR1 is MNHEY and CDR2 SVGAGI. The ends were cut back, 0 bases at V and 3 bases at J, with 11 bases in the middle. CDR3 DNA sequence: TGTGCCAGCAGTTACTCGTACAGTGTGGACACTGAAGCTTTCGTT. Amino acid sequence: CASSYSYSVDTEAFV.

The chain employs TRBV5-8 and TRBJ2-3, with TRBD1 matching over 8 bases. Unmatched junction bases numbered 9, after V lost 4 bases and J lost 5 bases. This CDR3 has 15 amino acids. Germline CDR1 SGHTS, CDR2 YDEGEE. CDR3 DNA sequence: TGTGCCAGCAGCCCTTCAGGGGGCGCGATAGATACGCAGTATTTT. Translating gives CASSPSGGAIDTQYF.

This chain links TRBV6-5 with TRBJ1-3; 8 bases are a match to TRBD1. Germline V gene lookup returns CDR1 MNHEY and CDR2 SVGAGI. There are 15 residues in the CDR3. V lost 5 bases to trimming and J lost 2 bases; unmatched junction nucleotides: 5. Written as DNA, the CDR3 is TGTGCCAGCAGTCTACAGGGGGTGGCTGGAAACACCATATATTTT. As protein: CASSLQGVAGNTIYF.

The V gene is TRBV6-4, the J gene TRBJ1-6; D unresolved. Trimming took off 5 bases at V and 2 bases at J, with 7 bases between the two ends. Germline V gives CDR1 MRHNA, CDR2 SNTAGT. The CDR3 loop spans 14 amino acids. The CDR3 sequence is CASSQEAYNSPLHF. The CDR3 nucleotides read TGTGCCAGCAGTCAGGAGGCCTATAATTCACCCCTCCACTTT.

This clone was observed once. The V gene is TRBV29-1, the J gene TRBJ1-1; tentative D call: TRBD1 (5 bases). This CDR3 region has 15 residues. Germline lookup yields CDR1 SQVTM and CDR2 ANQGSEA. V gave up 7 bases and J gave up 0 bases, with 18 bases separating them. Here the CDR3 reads CSDVQVSLLNTEAFF. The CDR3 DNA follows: TGCAGCGACGTACAGGTCTCACTCTTGAACACTGAAGCTTTCTTT. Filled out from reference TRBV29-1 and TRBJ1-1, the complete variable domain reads SAVISQKPSRDICQRGTSLTIQCQVDSQVTMMFWYRQQPGQSLTLIATANQGSEATYESGFVIDKFPISRPNLTFSTLTVSNMSPEDSSIYLCSDVQVSLLNTEAFFGQGTRLTVV.

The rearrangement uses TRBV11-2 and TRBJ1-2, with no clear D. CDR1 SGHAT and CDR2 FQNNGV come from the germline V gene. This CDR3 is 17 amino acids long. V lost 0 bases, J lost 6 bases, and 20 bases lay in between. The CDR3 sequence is CASSLDLLDSLRHGYTF. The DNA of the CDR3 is TGTGCCAGCAGCTTAGATCTGTTGGACTCCCTCCGTCATGGCTACACCTTC.

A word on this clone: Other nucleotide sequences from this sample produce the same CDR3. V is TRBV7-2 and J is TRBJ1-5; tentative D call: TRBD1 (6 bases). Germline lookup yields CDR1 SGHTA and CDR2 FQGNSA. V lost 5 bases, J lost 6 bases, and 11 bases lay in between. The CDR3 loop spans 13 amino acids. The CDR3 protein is CASSPRGGQPQHF. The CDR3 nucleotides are TGTGCCAGCAGCCCACGAGGGGGTCAGCCCCAGCATTTT.

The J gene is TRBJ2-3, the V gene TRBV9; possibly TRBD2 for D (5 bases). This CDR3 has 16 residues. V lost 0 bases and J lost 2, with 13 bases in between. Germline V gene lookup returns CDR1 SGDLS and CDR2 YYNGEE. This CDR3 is CASSVGILAPTDTQYF. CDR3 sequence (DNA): TGTGCCAGCAGCGTAGGGATTCTAGCCCCCACAGATACGCAGTATTTT.

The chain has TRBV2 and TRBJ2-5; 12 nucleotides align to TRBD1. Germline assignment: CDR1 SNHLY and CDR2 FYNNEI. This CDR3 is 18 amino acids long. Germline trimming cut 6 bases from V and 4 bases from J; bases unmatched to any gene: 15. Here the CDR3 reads CASSFLPGQGAFGETQYF. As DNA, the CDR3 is TGTGCCAGCAGCTTCCTACCGGGACAGGGGGCCTTTGGAGAGACCCAGTACTTC.

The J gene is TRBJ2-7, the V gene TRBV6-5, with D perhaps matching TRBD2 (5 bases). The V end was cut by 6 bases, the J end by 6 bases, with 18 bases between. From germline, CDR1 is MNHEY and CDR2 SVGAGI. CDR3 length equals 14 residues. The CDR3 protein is CASRGKGVAGEQYF. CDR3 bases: TGTGCCAGCAGAGGCAAAGGAGTGGCGGGCGAGCAGTACTTC.

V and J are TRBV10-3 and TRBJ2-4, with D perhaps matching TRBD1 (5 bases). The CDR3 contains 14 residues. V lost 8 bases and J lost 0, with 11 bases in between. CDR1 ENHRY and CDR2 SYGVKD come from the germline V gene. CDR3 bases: TGTGCCATCCAACAGGAACTAGCCAAAAACATTCAGTACTTC. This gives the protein CAIQQELAKNIQYF.

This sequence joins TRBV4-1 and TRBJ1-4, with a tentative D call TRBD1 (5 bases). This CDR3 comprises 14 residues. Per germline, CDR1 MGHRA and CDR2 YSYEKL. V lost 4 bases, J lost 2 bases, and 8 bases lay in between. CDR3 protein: CASSPPGTNEKLFF. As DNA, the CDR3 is TGCGCCAGCAGCCCCCCAGGGACTAATGAAAAACTGTTTTTT.

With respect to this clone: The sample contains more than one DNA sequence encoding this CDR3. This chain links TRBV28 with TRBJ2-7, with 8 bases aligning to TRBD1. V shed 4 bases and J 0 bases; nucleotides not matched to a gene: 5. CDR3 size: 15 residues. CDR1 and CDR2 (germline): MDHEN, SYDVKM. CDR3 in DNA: TGTGCCAGCAGTTCCGGGACAGGCGGCTCCTACGAGCAGTACTTC. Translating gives CASSSGTGGSYEQYF. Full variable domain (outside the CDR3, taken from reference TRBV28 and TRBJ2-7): DVKVTQSSRYLVKRTGEKVFLECVQDMDHENMFWYRQDPGLGLRLIYFSYDVKMKEKGDIPEGYSVSREKKERFSLILESASTNQTSMYLCASSSGTGGSYEQYFGPGTRLTVT.

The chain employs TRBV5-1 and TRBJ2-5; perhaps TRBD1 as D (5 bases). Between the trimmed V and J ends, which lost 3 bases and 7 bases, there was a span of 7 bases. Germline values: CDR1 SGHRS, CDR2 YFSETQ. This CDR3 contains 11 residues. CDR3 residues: CASSSGLTQYF. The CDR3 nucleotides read TGCGCCAGCAGCTCAGGGTTGACCCAGTACTTC.